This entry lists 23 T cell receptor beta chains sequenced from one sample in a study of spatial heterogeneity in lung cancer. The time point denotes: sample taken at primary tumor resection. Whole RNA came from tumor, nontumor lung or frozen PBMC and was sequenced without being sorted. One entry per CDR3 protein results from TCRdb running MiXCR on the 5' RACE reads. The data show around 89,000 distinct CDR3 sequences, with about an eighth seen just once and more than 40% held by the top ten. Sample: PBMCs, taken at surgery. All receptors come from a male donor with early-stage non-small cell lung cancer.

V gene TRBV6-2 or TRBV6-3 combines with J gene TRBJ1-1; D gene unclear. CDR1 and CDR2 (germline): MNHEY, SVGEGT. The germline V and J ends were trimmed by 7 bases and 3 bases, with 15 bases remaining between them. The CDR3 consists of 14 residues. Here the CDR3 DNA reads TGTGCCAGCACCCTCCAATCGTGGCACACTGAAGCTTTCTTT. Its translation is CASTLQSWHTEAFF.

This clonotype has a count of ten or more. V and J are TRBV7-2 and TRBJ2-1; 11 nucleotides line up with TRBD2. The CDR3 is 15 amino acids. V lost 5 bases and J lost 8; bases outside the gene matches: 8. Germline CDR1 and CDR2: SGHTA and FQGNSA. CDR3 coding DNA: TGTGCCAGCAGCGGATTAGCGGGGGGGCACGATGAGCAGTTCTTC. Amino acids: CASSGLAGGHDEQFF.

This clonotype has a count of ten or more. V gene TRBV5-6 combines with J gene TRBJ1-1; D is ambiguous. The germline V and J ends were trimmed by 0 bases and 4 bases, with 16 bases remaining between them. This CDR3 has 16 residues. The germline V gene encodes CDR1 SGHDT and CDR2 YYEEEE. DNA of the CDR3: TGTGCCAGCAGCTTGGGTGGCAGAAGGATTTCCACTGAAGCTTTCTTT. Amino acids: CASSLGGRRISTEAFF.

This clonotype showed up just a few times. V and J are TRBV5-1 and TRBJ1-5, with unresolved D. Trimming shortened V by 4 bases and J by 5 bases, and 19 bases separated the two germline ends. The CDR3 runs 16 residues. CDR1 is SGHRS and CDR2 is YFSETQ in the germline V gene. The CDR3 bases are TGCGCCAGCAGCCCAACTGGACCGCCCGGAGATCAGCCCCAGCATTTT. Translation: CASSPTGPPGDQPQHF.

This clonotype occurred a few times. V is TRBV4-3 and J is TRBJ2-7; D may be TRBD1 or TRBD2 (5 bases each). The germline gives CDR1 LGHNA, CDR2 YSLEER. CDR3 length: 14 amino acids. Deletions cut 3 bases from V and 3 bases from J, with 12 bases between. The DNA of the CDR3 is TGCGCCAGCAGCCAGGGGGTGACCCGCTACGAGCAGTACTTC. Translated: CASSQGVTRYEQYF.

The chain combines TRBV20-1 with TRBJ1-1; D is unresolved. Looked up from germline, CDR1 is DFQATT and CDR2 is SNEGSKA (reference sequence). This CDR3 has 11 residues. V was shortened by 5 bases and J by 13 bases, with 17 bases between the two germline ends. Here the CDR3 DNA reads TGCAGTGCTCTGGCGGGAACAGTTGGTTTCTTT. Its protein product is CSALAGTVGFF.

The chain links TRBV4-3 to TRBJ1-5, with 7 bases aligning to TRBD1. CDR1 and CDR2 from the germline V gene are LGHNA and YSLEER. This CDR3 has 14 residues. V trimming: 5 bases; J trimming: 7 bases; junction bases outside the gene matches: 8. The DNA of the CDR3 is TGCGCCAGCAGCGCACGGACAGGCGACCAGCCCCAGCATTTT. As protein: CASSARTGDQPQHF.

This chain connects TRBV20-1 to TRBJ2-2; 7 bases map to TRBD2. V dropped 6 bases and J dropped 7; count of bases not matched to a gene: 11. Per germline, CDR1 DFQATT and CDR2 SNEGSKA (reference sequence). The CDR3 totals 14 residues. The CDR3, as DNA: TGCAGTGCAAAGGGACTATCACCCGGCGGGGAGCTGTTTTTT. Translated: CSAKGLSPGGELFF.

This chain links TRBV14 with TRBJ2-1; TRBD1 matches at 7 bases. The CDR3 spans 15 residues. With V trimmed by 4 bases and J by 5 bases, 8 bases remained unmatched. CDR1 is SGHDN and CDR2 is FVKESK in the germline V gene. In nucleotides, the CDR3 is TGTGCCAGCAGCCGAGGCAGGGGGACCCACAATGAGCAGTTCTTC. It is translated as CASSRGRGTHNEQFF. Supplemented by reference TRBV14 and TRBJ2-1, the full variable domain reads EAGVTQFPSHSVIEKGQTVTLRCDPISGHDNLYWYRRVMGKEIKFLLHFVKESKQDESGMPNNRFLAERTGGTYSTLKVQPAELEDSGVYFCASSRGRGTHNEQFFGPGTRLTVL.

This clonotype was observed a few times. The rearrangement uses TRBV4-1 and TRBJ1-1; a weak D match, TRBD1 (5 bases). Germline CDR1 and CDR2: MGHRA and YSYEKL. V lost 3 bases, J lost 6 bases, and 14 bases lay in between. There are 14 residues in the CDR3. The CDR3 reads CASSHLGLRAEAFF. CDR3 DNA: TGCGCCAGCAGCCACCTGGGCCTCAGGGCTGAAGCTTTCTTT.

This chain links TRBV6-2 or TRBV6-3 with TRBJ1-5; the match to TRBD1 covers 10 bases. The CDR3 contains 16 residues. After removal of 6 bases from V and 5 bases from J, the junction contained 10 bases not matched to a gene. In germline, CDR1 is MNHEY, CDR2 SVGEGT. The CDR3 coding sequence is TGTGCCAGCAGCCTCCCCGGGACAGGGGTCGATCAGCCCCAGCATTTT. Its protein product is CASSLPGTGVDQPQHF.

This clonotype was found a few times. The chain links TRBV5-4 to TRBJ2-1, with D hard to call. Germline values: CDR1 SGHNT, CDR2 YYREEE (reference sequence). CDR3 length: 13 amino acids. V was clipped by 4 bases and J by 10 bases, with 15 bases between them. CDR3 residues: CASSQTAASEQFF. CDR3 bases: TGTGCCAGCAGCCAGACCGCCGCCAGCGAGCAGTTCTTC.

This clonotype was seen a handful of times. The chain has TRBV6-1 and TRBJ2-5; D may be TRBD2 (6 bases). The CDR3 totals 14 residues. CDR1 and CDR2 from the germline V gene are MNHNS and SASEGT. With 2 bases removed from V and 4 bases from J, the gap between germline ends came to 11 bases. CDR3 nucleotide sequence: TGTGCCAGCAGTGAAATCGTTAGCGGAGAGACCCAGTACTTC. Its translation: CASSEIVSGETQYF.

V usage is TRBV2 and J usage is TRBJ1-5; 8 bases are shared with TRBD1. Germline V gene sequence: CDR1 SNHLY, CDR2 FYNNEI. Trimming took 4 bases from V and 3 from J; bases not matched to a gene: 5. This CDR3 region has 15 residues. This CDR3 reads CASSVGQGFNQPQHF. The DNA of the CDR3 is TGTGCCAGCAGTGTCGGACAGGGTTTCAATCAGCCCCAGCATTTT. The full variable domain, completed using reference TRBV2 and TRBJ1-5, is EPEVTQTPSHQVTQMGQEVILRCVPISNHLYFYWYRQILGQKVEFLVSFYNNEISEKSEIFDDQFSVERPDGSNFTLKIRSTKLEDSAMYFCASSVGQGFNQPQHFGDGTRLSIL.

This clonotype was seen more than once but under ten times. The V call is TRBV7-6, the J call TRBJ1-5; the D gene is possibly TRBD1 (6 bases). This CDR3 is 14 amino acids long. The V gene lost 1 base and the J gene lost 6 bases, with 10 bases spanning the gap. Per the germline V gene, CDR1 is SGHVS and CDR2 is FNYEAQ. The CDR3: CASSLERGRQPQHF. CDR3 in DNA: TGTGCCAGCAGCTTAGAGCGGGGGCGTCAGCCCCAGCATTTT.

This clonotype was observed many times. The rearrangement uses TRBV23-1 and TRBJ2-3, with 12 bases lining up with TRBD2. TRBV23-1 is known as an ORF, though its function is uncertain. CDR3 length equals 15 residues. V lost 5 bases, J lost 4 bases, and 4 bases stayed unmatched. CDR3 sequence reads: CASSKLAGGPDTQYF. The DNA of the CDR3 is TGCGCCAGCAGTAAACTAGCGGGGGGACCAGATACGCAGTATTTT.

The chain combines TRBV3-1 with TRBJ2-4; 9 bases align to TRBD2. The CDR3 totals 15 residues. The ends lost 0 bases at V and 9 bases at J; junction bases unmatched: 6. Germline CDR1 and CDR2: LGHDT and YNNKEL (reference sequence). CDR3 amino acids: CASSQDSGGGGIQYF. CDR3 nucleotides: TGTGCCAGCAGCCAAGATAGCGGGGGAGGCGGCATTCAGTACTTC.

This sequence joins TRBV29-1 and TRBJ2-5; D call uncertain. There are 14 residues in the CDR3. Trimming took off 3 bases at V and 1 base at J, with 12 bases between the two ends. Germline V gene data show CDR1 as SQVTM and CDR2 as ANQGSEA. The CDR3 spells CSVDGETVQETQYF. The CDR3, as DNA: TGCAGCGTTGATGGGGAAACAGTCCAAGAGACCCAGTACTTC.

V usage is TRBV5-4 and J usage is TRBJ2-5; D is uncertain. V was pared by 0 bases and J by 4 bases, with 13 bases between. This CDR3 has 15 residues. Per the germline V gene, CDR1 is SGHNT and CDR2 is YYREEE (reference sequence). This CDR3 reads CASSLAVVTGETQYF. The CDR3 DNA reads TGTGCCAGCAGCTTGGCCGTGGTGACCGGAGAGACCCAGTACTTC.

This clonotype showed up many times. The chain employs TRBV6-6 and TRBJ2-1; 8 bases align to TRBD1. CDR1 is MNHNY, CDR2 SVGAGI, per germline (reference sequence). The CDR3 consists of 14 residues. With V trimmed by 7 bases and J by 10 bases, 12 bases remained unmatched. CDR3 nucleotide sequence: TGTGCCAGCACCCGACAGGGGATGGTACGCGAGCAGTTCTTC. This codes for CASTRQGMVREQFF.

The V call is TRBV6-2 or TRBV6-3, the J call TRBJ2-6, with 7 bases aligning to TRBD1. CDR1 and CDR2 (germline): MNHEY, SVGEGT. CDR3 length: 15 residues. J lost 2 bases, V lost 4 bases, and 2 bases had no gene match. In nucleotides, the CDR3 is TGTGCCAGCAGTTCCGACAGGGCTGGGGCCAACGTCCTGACTTTC. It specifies CASSSDRAGANVLTF.

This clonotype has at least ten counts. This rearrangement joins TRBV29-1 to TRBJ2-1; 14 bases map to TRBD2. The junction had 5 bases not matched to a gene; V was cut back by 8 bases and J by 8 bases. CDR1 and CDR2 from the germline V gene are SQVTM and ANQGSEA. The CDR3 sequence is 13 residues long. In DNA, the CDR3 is TGCAGCTCCGGGACTAGCGGGAGTTATGAGCAGTTCTTC. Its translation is CSSGTSGSYEQFF.

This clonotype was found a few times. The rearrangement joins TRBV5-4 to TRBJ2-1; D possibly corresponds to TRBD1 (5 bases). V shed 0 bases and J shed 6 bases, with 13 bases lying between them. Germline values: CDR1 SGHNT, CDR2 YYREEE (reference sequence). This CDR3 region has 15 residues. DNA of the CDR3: TGTGCCAGCAGCTTGGGTGGCGACCAGGGCAATGAGCAGTTCTTC. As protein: CASSLGGDQGNEQFF.